The rows below give T cell receptor beta chains drawn from one sample of a study of OX40 agonist ivuxolimab in advanced cancers. The method was immunoSEQ multiplex PCR; TCRdb's version includes in-frame clones alone and lacks a portion of them. This sample has 30,000 to 35,000 clones, with 92% found just once. The input for sequencing was CD4+ or CD8+ T cells sorted from blood, taken in a trial of the OX40 agonist ivuxolimab. These receptors were taken from an adult with an advanced solid tumor such as melanoma, head and neck, liver or kidney cancer. The CDR3 runs from the conserved cysteine through the conserved F or W. The D gene is left open where the match is weak. A clone size is listed for some rows: how often the clone was seen (once, few, many), or a class if it is expanded.

J: TRBJ2-1; D: TRBD2; size: -; V: TRBV2; CDR3: CASTPIKEGGREPYNEQFF; DNA: TGTGCCAGCACACCCATTAAAGAGGGCGGGAGAGAACCCTACAATGAGCAGTTCTTC
J: TRBJ2-1; D: TRBD2; size: once; V: TRBV4-3; CDR3: CASSQGRENIWEQFF; DNA: TGCGCCAGCAGCCAAGGGCGGGAGAATATATGGGAGCAGTTCTTC
J: TRBJ2-7; D: -; size: once; V: TRBV27; CDR3: CASSFGVSYEQYF; DNA: TGTGCCAGCAGTTTCGGGGTGTCCTACGAGCAGTACTTC
J: TRBJ2-5; D: TRBD1; size: -; V: TRBV6-5; CDR3: CASSDRGQETQYF; DNA: TGTGCCAGCAGTGACAGGGGCCAAGAGACCCAGTACTTC
J: TRBJ2-7; D: -; size: -; V: TRBV6-5; CDR3: CASSFRRLFYEQYF; DNA: TGTGCCAGCAGTTTCCGTCGTTTGTTCTACGAGCAGTACTTC
J: TRBJ1-5; D: -; size: few; V: TRBV19; CDR3: CASSIGGSQPQHF; DNA: TGTGCCAGTAGTATAGGGGGAAGTCAGCCCCAGCATTTT
J: TRBJ1-5; D: -; size: -; V: TRBV2; CDR3: CASSDGAHQNSNQPQHF; DNA: TGTGCCAGCAGCGACGGTGCTCATCAGAATAGCAATCAGCCCCAGCATTTT
J: TRBJ2-2; D: -; size: -; V: TRBV27; CDR3: CASSLILPFGSGELFF; DNA: TGTGCCAGCAGTTTGATATTGCCTTTTGGATCCGGGGAGCTGTTTTTT
J: TRBJ2-1; D: -; size: -; V: TRBV28; CDR3: CASSYRAPYNEQFF; DNA: TGTGCCAGCAGTTATAGGGCGCCCTACAATGAGCAGTTCTTC
J: TRBJ2-5; D: -; size: -; V: TRBV9; CDR3: CASSVASRLAAQETQYF; DNA: TGTGCCAGCAGCGTAGCATCGCGGTTGGCAGCCCAAGAGACCCAGTACTTC
J: TRBJ2-2; D: -; size: -; V: TRBV9; CDR3: CASSPLRQTNTGELFF; DNA: TGTGCCAGCAGCCCCCTTAGACAGACAAACACCGGGGAGCTGTTTTTT
J: TRBJ1-5; D: -; size: -; V: TRBV28; CDR3: CASSPRTLYSNQPQHF; DNA: TGTGCCAGCAGTCCCCGGACACTCTATAGCAATCAGCCCCAGCATTTT
J: TRBJ2-1; D: -; size: -; V: TRBV11-3; CDR3: CASSLDHVEQFF; DNA: TGTGCCAGCAGCTTAGATCATGTTGAGCAGTTCTTC